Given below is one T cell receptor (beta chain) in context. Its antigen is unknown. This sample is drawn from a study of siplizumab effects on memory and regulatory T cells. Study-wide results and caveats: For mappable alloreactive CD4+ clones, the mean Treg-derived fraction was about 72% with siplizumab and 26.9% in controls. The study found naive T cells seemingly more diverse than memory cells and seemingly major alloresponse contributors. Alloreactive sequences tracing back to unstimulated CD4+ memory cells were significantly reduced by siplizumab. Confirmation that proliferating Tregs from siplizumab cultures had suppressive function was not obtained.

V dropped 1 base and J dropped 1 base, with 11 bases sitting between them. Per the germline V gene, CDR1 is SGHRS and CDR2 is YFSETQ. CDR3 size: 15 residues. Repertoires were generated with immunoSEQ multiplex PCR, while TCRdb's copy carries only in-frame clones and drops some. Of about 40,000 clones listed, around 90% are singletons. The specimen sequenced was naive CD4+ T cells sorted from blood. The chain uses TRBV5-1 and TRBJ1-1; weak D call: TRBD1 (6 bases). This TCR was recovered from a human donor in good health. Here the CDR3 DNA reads TGCGCCAGCAGCTTGTTTACGGGGGCGAACACTGAAGCTTTCTTT. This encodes CASSLFTGANTEAFF.